Below are 16 T cell receptor beta chains sequenced from a single sample in a study of T cells after yellow fever vaccination. TCRdb redid the calling of the 5' RACE reads with MiXCR, one entry per CDR3 protein. The sample holds some 500,000 distinct CDR3 sequences, approximately 12% seen once. Sequenced material: PBMCs, taken on the day of the yellow fever booster vaccination. These receptors all stem from a man in his thirties or forties who received the YFV17D yellow fever vaccine.

This clonotype was seen a few times. The chain links TRBV7-9 to TRBJ2-6, with D hard to call. This CDR3 is built from 16 residues. The germline V and J ends were trimmed by 9 bases and 0 bases, with 15 bases remaining between them. Germline V lookup: CDR1 SEHNR, CDR2 FQNEAQ (reference sequence). CDR3 loop: CASPMLHSSGANVLTF. CDR3 nucleotide sequence: TGTGCCAGTCCCATGCTCCACAGCTCTGGGGCCAACGTCCTGACTTTC.

The sample holds a few counts of this clonotype. J is TRBJ2-7 and V is TRBV7-2, with D possibly called TRBD1 or TRBD2 (6 bases each). Trimming took 7 bases from V and 3 from J, leaving 16 bases between them. Germline lookup yields CDR1 SGHTA and CDR2 FQGNSA. This CDR3 region has 14 residues. The DNA for the CDR3 is TGTGCCAGCACCCTAGGGGGGCAGAACTACGAGCAGTACTTC. It is translated as CASTLGGQNYEQYF.

This clonotype appeared a few times. The chain recombines TRBV29-1 with TRBJ2-5, with D unresolved. V was cut by 6 bases and J by 2 bases, with 16 bases left in between. Per the germline V gene, CDR1 is SQVTM and CDR2 is ANQGSEA. The CDR3 extends over 14 amino acids. CDR3 sequence reads: CSVLSRLSQETQYF. The DNA for the CDR3 is TGCAGCGTCCTGTCTCGGCTTTCTCAAGAGACCCAGTACTTC.

The rearrangement uses TRBV10-3 and TRBJ2-5; 9 nucleotides line up with TRBD2. The CDR3 runs 16 residues. J was trimmed by 0 bases and V by 0 bases; bases with no gene match: 2. Germline values: CDR1 ENHRY, CDR2 SYGVKD. CDR3 protein: CAISESLAGNQETQYF. CDR3 DNA sequence: TGTGCCATCAGTGAGTCCCTAGCGGGGAACCAAGAGACCCAGTACTTC.

The J gene is TRBJ2-6, the V gene TRBV30, with D hard to call. Per germline, CDR1 GTSNPN and CDR2 SVGIG (reference sequence). The CDR3 loop spans 13 amino acids. V was cut by 0 bases and J by 3 bases, with 3 bases left in between. The CDR3, as DNA: TGTGCCTGGAGTGTAGTTGGGGCCAACGTCCTGACTTTC. It specifies CAWSVVGANVLTF.

This clonotype was seen at least ten times. The chain joins TRBV5-1 to TRBJ2-1; D is ambiguous. Germline CDR1 SGHRS, CDR2 YFSETQ. The CDR3 totals 15 residues. The germline V and J ends were trimmed by 0 bases and 3 bases, with 10 bases remaining between them. Here the CDR3 DNA reads TGCGCCAGCAGCTTGGATACGGGTGGCTACAATGAGCAGTTCTTC. This encodes CASSLDTGGYNEQFF.

This clonotype appeared a few times. The genes are TRBV29-1 and TRBJ1-6; D remains ambiguous. V was trimmed by 5 bases and J by 6 bases, leaving 11 bases between them. CDR3 size: 13 residues. Germline V CDR1 and CDR2: SQVTM, ANQGSEA. CDR3 nucleotide sequence: TGCAGCGTTAGAGTACAGCCTAATTCACCCCTCCACTTT. This sequence encodes CSVRVQPNSPLHF.

This clonotype was seen a handful of times. V gene TRBV5-1 combines with J gene TRBJ1-2, with D tentatively TRBD1 (5 bases). V dropped 4 bases and J dropped 14 bases, with 21 bases sitting between them. The CDR3 sequence is 13 residues long. Germline CDR1 is SGHRS and CDR2 is YFSETQ. In DNA, the CDR3 is TGCGCCAGCAGCCTCGACGGACAACTCGGGGGGACCTTC. It encodes CASSLDGQLGGTF. The entire variable domain, with the rest obtained from reference TRBV5-1 and TRBJ1-2, is as follows: KAGVTQTPRYLIKTRGQQVTLSCSPISGHRSVSWYQQTPGQGLQFLFEYFSETQRNKGNFPGRFSGRQFSNSRSEMNVSTLELGDSALYLCASSLDGQLGGTFGSGTRLTVV.

V usage is TRBV7-9 and J usage is TRBJ2-7; 10 nucleotides match TRBD1. CDR3 length equals 15 residues. J lost 3 bases, V lost 5 bases, and 7 bases had no gene match. From germline, CDR1 is SEHNR and CDR2 FQNEAQ (reference sequence). The CDR3 spells CASSRTGGSNYEQYF. The CDR3 region has the DNA TGTGCCAGCAGCAGGACAGGGGGTTCCAACTACGAGCAGTACTTC.

The chain couples TRBV6-2 or TRBV6-3 to TRBJ2-2; 7 bases agree with TRBD2. CDR1 is MNHEY, CDR2 SVGEGT, per germline. Trimming took 0 bases from V and 2 from J; bases not matched to a gene: 21. The CDR3 contains 22 residues. DNA for the CDR3: TGTGCCAGCAGTTACTCTTCGTACGGGAGGAATCCTGGAGGAATAAACACCGGGGAGCTGTTTTTT. Its protein is CASSYSSYGRNPGGINTGELFF.

This clonotype showed up just a few times. The chain uses TRBV15 and TRBJ1-1, with D unclear. CDR1 is LNHNV and CDR2 is YYDKDF in the germline V gene (reference sequence). The length of the CDR3 is 15 residues. The V gene lost 0 bases and the J gene lost 12 bases, with 20 bases spanning the gap. CDR3 DNA: TGTGCCACCAGCAGAGATCGGGTATCAGGCCTCCGGCCTTTCTTT. Protein sequence: CATSRDRVSGLRPFF. The entire variable domain, with the rest obtained from reference TRBV15 and TRBJ1-1, is as follows: DAMVIQNPRYQVTQFGKPVTLSCSQTLNHNVMYWYQQKSSQAPKLLFHYYDKDFNNEADTPDNFQSRRPNTSFCFLDIRSPGLGDTAMYLCATSRDRVSGLRPFFGQGTRLTVV.

The rearrangement uses TRBV7-3 and TRBJ2-2; 10 positions agree with TRBD2. Germline V gene data show CDR1 as SGHTA and CDR2 as FQGTGA. This CDR3 is 19 amino acids long. With 0 bases clipped from V and 7 bases from J, the junction kept 14 bases outside the gene matches. Here the CDR3 reads CASSLTPMTSGSRGGELFF. The CDR3 nucleotides are TGTGCCAGCAGCTTAACCCCGATGACTAGCGGGTCACGCGGCGGGGAGCTGTTTTTT. The complete variable domain, with remaining parts taken from reference TRBV7-3 and TRBJ2-2, reads GAGVSQTPSNKVTEKGKYVELRCDPISGHTALYWYRQSLGQGPEFLIYFQGTGAADDSGLPNDRFFAVRPEGSVSTLKIQRTERGDSAVYLCASSLTPMTSGSRGGELFFGEGSRLTVL.

The chain uses TRBV28 and TRBJ2-2; the D is unclear. The ends were cut back, 6 bases at V and 2 bases at J, with 10 bases in the middle. This CDR3 comprises 14 residues. Per germline, CDR1 MDHEN and CDR2 SYDVKM. The CDR3 DNA follows: TGTGCCAGCAGCCGGAACCTTAACACCGGGGAGCTGTTTTTT. This gives the protein CASSRNLNTGELFF.

This clonotype was counted between two and nine times. The gene calls are TRBV5-1 and TRBJ1-2, with unresolved D. Trimming removed 2 bases at V and 4 bases at J, with 12 bases between. CDR1 is SGHRS, CDR2 YFSETQ, per germline. The CDR3 has 14 amino acids. CDR3 sequence (DNA): TGCGCCAGCAGCTTTGATCGGGGTGGCTATGGCTACACCTTC. Amino acid sequence: CASSFDRGGYGYTF.

This clonotype was seen once. This chain joins TRBV19 and TRBJ2-7; possibly TRBD1 for D (6 bases). The germline V gene has CDR1 LNHDA and CDR2 SQIVND (reference sequence). V gave up 9 bases and J gave up 6 bases, with 15 bases separating them. The CDR3 is 12 amino acids. The CDR3 DNA follows: TGTGCCAGCCCCGGGACACAGGGCGAGCAGTACTTC. Its protein product is CASPGTQGEQYF.

This clonotype was recorded at least ten times. V gene TRBV25-1 combines with J gene TRBJ1-2, with D possibly TRBD1 on 5 matching bases. Deletions cut 1 base from V and 4 bases from J, with 7 bases between. Germline-derived CDR1 and CDR2 are MGHDK and SYGVNS. This CDR3 contains 13 residues. CDR3 bases: TGTGCCAGCAGTGAATGGGGCAGCTATGGCTACACCTTC. Translating gives CASSEWGSYGYTF.